The present entry profiles one TCR beta chain with its context. After extraction with the RNeasy kit, 0.5 to 1 ug of the RNA was reverse transcribed using random hexamers. By means of immunoSEQ multiplex PCR, TCR beta CDR3 spanning 54 Vbeta and 13 Jbeta underwent amplification. TCRdb analysed the immunoSEQ multiplex PCR reads with MiXCR anew, one entry per CDR3 protein. The sample records about 140,000 distinct CDR3 sequences, 95% being singletons. Trimming cost V 4 bases and J 0 bases, with 10 bases left between them. Per the germline V gene, CDR1 is MGHDK and CDR2 is SYGVNS. The CDR3 is 14 residues long. The data were taken from a study of CD8 T cells in Susac syndrome.

This sequence was found in a human donor with Susac syndrome. Input material: CD8+ T cells from PBMCs. V and J are TRBV25-1 and TRBJ2-7, with D unclear. CDR3 residues: CASSGPVGSYEQYF. CDR3 coding DNA: TGTGCCAGCAGTGGACCTGTAGGCTCCTACGAGCAGTACTTC.